Each of the 4 T cell receptor beta chains below was sequenced from the same sample in a study of cytomegalovirus exposure and HLA in healthy donors. Primers: 60 Vbeta forward and 13 Jbeta reverse. Produced via immunoSEQ multiplex PCR; TCRdb's table is partial and in-frame only. The profile shows approximately 120,000 clones, roughly 17% of them singletons. Sequences were obtained from PBMCs. These receptors all come from a female donor in good health and CMV-seropositive.

The chain employs TRBV27 and TRBJ1-2, with a weak D call TRBD1 (6 bases). The CDR3 consists of 15 residues. Per the germline V gene, CDR1 is MNHEY and CDR2 is SMNVEV (reference sequence). The germline V and J ends were trimmed by 3 bases and 0 bases, with 11 bases remaining between them. The CDR3: CASSFLDSTNYGYTF. As DNA, the CDR3 is TGTGCCAGCAGTTTCCTGGACAGTACTAACTATGGCTACACCTTC.

The chain is built from TRBV30 and TRBJ2-7, with D perhaps matching TRBD1 (6 bases). The CDR3 is 16 amino acids. V was clipped by 2 bases and J by 6 bases, with 23 bases between them. Per the germline V gene, CDR1 is GTSNPN and CDR2 is SVGIG (reference sequence). CDR3 bases: TGTGCCTGGAGTTCAGTCGGGCAGGGGTTATTGGGCGAGCAGTACTTC. Residues: CAWSSVGQGLLGEQYF.

The chain employs TRBV13 and TRBJ2-2; D may be TRBD1 (8 bases). V lost 7 bases and J 4 bases, leaving 19 bases between the germline ends. The CDR3 length is 16 residues. Germline loops: CDR1 PRHDT, CDR2 FYEKMQ (reference sequence). CDR3 nucleotides: TGTGCCAGCACCCCCCCGGACAGGGAGGGCACCGGGGAGCTGTTTTTT. Protein product: CASTPPDREGTGELFF.

This clone was counted only a few times. V is TRBV19 and J is TRBJ2-7; D gene unclear. This CDR3 comprises 13 residues. V was shortened by 4 bases and J by 3 bases, with 10 bases between the two germline ends. Germline CDR1 reads LNHDA; CDR2 reads SQIVND (reference sequence). The CDR3 region is CASSTRHNYEQYF. Written as DNA, the CDR3 is TGTGCCAGTAGTACTCGACACAACTACGAGCAGTACTTC.